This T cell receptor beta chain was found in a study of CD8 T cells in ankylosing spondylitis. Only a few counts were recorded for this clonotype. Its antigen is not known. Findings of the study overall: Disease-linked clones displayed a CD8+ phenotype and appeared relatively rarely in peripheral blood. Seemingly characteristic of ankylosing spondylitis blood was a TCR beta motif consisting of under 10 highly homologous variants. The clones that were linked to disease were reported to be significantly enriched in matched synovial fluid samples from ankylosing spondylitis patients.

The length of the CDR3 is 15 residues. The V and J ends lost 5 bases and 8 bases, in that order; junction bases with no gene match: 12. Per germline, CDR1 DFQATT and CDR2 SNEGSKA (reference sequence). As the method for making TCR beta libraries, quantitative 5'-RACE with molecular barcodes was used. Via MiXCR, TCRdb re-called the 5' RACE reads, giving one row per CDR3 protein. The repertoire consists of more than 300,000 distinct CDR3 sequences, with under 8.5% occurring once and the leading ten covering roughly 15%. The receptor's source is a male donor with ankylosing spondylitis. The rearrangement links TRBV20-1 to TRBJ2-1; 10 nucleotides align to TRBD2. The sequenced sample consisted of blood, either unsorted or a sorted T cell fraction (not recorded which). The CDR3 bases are TGCAGTGCTCAGAACCCAGCGGGAGGGTTTGATGAGCAGTTCTTC. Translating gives CSAQNPAGGFDEQFF.